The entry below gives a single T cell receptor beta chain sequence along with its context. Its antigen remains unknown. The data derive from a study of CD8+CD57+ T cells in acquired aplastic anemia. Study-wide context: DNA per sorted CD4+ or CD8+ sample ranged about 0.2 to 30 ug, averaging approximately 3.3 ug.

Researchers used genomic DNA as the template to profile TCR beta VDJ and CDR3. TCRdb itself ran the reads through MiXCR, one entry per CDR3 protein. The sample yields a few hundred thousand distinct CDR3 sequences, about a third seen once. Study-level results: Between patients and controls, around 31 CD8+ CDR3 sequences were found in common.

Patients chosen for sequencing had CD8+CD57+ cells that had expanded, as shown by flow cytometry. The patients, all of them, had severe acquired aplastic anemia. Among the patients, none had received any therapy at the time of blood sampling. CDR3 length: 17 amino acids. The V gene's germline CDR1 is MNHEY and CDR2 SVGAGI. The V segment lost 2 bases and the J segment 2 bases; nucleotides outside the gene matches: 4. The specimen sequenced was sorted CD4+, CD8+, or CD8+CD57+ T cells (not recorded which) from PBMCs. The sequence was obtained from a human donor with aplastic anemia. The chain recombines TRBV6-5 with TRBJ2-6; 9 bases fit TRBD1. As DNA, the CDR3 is TGTGCCAGCAGTTACGACAGGGGGTTGACTGGGGCCAACGTCCTGACTTTC. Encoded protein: CASSYDRGLTGANVLTF.